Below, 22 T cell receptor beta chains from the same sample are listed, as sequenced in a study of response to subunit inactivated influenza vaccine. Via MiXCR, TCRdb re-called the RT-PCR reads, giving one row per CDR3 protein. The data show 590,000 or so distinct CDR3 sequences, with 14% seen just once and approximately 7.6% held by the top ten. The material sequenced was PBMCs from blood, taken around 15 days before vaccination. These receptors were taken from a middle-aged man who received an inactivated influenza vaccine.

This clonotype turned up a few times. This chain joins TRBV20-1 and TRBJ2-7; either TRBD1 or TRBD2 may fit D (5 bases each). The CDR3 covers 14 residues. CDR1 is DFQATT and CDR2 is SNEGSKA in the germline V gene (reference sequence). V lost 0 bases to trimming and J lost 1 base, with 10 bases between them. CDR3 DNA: TGCAGTGCTAGAGACCCCGGGGCTTCCTACGAGCAGTACTTC. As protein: CSARDPGASYEQYF.

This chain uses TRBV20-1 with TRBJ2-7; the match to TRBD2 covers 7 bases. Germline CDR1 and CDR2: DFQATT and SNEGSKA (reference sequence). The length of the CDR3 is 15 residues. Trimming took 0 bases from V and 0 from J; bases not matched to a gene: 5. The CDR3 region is CSARDTPSGSYEQYF. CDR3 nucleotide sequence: TGCAGTGCTAGAGATACCCCTAGCGGCTCCTACGAGCAGTACTTC.

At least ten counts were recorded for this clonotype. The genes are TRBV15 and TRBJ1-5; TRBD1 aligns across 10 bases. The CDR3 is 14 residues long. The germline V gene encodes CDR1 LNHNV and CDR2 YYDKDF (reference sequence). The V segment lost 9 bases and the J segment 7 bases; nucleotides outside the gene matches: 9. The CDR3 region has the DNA TGTGCCACGGAGTTGGACAGGGGGAAGCAGCCCCAGCATTTT. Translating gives CATELDRGKQPQHF.

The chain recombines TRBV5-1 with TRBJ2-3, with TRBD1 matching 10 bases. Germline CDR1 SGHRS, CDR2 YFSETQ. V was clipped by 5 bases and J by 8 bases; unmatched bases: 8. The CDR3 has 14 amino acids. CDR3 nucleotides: TGCGCCAGCAGATCGACAGGGGGCGAGGCTACGCAGTATTTT. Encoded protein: CASRSTGGEATQYF. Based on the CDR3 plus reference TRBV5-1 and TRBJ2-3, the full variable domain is KAGVTQTPRYLIKTRGQQVTLSCSPISGHRSVSWYQQTPGQGLQFLFEYFSETQRNKGNFPGRFSGRQFSNSRSEMNVSTLELGDSALYLCASRSTGGEATQYFGPGTRLTVL.

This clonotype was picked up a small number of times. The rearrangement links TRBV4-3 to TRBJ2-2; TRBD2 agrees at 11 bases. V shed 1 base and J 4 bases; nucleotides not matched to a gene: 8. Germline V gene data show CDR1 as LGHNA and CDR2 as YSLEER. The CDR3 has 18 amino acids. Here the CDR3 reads CASSQAALAGGRTGELFF. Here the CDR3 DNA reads TGCGCCAGCAGCCAAGCAGCGTTAGCGGGAGGGCGCACCGGGGAGCTGTTTTTT.

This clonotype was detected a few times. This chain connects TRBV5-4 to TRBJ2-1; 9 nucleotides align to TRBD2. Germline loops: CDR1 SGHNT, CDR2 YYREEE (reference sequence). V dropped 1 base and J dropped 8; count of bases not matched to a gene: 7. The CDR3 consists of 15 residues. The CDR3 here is CASSLRLAGRDEQFF. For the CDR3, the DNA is TGTGCCAGCAGCTTGCGGCTAGCGGGAAGAGATGAGCAGTTCTTC. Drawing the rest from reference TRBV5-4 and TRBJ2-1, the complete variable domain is ETGVTQSPTHLIKTRGQQVTLRCSSQSGHNTVSWYQQALGQGPQFIFQYYREEENGRGNFPPRFSGLQFPNYSSELNVNALELDDSALYLCASSLRLAGRDEQFFGPGTRLTVL.

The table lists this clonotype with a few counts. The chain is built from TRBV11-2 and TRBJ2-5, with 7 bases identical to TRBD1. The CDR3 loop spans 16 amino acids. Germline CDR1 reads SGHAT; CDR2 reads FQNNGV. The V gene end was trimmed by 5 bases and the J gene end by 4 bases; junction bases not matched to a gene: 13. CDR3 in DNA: TGTGCCAGCAGCCCCCGAGAAGGGGGCGTTCCAGAGACCCAGTACTTC. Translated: CASSPREGGVPETQYF.

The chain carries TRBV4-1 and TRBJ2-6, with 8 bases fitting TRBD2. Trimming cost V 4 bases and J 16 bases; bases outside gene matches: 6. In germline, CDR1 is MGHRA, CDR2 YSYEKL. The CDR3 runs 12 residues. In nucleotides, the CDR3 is TGCGCCAGCAGCCTGCGGGGGGAGATACTGACTTTC. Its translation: CASSLRGEILTF.

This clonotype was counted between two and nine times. Here the CDR3 DNA reads TGTGCCAGCAGTTACGGTTTTACAGGGGCGGCGTACGAGCAGTACTTC. Translated, it gives CASSYGFTGAAYEQYF. V gene TRBV6-5 combines with J gene TRBJ2-7; 7 nucleotides line up with TRBD1. The CDR3 is made up of 16 amino acids. CDR1 and CDR2 (germline): MNHEY, SVGAGI. Unmatched junction bases numbered 11, after V lost 2 bases and J lost 4 bases.

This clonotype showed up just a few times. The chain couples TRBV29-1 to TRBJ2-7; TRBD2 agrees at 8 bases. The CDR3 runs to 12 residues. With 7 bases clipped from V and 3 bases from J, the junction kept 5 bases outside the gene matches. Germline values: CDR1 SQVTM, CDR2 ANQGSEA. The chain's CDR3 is CSAGTRVYEQYF. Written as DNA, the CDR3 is TGCAGCGCCGGGACTAGGGTCTACGAGCAGTACTTC.

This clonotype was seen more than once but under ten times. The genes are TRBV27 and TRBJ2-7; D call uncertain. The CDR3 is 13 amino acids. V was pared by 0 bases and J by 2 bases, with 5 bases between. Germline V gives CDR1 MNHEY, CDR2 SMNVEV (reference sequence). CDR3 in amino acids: CASSLSLAYEQYF. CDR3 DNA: TGTGCCAGCAGTTTATCGTTGGCCTACGAGCAGTACTTC.

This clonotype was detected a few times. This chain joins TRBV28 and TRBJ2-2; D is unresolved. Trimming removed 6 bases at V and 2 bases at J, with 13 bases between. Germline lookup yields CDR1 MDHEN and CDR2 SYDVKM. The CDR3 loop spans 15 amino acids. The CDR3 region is CASSSSGSNTGELFF. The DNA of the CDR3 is TGTGCCAGCAGCTCCTCCGGGTCAAACACCGGGGAGCTGTTTTTT.

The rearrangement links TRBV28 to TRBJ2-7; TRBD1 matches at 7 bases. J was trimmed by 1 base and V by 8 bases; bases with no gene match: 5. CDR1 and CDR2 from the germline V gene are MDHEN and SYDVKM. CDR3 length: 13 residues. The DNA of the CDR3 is TGTGCCAGCCGGACAGGCGGGTCCTACGAGCAGTACTTC. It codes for CASRTGGSYEQYF.

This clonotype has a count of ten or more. In DNA, the CDR3 is TGTGCCAGCAGCTGGAGAGTTCAAGATGGCTACACCTTC. It is translated as CASSWRVQDGYTF. The chain carries TRBV7-2 and TRBJ1-2; D remains unclear. Germline V gene lookup returns CDR1 SGHTA and CDR2 FQGNSA. Trimming stripped 4 bases from V and 6 bases from J, with 12 bases between. The CDR3 runs 13 residues.

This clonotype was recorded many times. CDR3 region: CASRTRQASSYEQYF. DNA for the CDR3: TGTGCCAGCAGAACCCGGCAGGCGAGCTCCTACGAGCAGTACTTC. The V call is TRBV6-1, the J call TRBJ2-7; no clear D. The germline gives CDR1 MNHNS, CDR2 SASEGT. The germline V and J ends were trimmed by 6 bases and 0 bases, with 15 bases remaining between them. The CDR3 is 15 residues long.

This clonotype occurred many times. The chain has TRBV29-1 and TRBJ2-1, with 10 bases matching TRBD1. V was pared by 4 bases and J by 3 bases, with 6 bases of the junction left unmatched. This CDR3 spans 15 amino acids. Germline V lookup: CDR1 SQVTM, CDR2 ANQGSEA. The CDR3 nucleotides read TGCAGCGTTGGGGGGGGGGACAGGGGCTACAATGAGCAGTTCTTC. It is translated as CSVGGGDRGYNEQFF.

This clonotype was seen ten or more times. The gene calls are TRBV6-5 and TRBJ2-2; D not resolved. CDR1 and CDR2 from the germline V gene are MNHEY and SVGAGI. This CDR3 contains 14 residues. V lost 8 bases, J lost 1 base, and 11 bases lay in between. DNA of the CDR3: TGTGCCAGCGTTGCTCTTGTGAACACCGGGGAGCTGTTTTTT. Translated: CASVALVNTGELFF.

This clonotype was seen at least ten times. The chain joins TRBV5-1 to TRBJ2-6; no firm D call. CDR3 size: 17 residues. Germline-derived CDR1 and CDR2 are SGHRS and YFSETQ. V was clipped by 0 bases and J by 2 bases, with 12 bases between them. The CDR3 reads CASSLERVSAGANVLTF. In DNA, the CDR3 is TGCGCCAGCAGCTTGGAACGGGTTTCTGCTGGGGCCAACGTCCTGACTTTC.

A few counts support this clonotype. CDR3 sequence (DNA): TGTGCCAGCAGGGCGGACAGGGGGCATGGTGAAGCTTTCTTT. Its translation is CASRADRGHGEAFF. This sequence joins TRBV12-3 or TRBV12-4 and TRBJ1-1; 11 bases agree with TRBD1. Trimming removed 6 bases from V and 7 bases from J; junction bases left unmatched: 7. The CDR3 is 14 amino acids.

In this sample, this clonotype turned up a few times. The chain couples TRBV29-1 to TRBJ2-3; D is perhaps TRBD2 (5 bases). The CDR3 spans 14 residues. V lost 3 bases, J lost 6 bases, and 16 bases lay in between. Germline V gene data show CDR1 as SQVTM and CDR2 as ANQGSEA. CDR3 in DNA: TGCAGCGTTGAGAGGGATAACACACGGGATACGCAGTATTTT. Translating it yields CSVERDNTRDTQYF.

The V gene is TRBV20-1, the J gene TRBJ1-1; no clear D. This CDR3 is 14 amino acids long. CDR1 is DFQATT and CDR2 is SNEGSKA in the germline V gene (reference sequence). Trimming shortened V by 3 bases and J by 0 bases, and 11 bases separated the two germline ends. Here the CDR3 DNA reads TGCAGTGCTAGTCAAGGGCCCATGAACACTGAAGCTTTCTTT. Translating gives CSASQGPMNTEAFF.

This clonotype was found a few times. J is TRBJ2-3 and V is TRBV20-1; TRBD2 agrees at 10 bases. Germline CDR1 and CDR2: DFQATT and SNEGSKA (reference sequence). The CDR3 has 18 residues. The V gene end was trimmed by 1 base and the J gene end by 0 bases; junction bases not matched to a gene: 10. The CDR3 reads CSARGGLAGAPSTDTQYF. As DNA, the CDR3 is TGCAGTGCTAGAGGGGGTCTAGCGGGGGCCCCTAGCACAGATACGCAGTATTTT.